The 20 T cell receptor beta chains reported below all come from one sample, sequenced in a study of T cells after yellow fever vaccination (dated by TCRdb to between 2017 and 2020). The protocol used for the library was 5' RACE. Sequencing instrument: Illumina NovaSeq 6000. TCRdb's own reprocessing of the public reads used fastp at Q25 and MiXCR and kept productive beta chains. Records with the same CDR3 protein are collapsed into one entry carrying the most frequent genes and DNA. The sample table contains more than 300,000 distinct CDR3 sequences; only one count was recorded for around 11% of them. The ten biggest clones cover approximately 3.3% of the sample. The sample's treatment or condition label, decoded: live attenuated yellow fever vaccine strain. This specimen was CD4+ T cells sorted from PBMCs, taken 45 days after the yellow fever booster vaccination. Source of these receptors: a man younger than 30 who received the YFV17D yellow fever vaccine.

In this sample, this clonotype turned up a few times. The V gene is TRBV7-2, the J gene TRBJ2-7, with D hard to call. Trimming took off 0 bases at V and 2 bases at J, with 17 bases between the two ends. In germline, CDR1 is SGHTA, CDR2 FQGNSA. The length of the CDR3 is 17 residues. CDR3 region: CASSLAGNRNRPYEQYF. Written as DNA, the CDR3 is TGTGCCAGCAGCTTAGCGGGCAACAGAAATAGACCCTACGAGCAGTACTTC.

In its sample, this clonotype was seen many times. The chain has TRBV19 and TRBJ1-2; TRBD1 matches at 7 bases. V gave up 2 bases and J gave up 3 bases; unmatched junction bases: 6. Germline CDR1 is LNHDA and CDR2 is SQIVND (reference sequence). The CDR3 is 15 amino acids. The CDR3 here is CASSISSQGDYGYTF. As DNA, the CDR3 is TGTGCCAGTAGTATATCATCTCAGGGGGACTATGGCTACACCTTC.

CDR3 coding DNA: TGTGCCAGCAAAGTCGGGGGCACCACAGATACGCAGTATTTT. This sequence encodes CASKVGGTTDTQYF. The J gene is TRBJ2-3, the V gene TRBV4-2; perhaps D is TRBD1 or TRBD2 (6 bases each). The CDR3 has 14 amino acids. V was shortened by 7 bases and J by 2 bases, with 13 bases between the two germline ends. The germline V gene has CDR1 LGHNA and CDR2 YNFKEQ.

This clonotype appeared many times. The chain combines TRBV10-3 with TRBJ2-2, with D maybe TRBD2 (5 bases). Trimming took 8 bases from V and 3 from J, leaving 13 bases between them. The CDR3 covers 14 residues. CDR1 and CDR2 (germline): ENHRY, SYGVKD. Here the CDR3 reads CAIRGRTDTGELFF. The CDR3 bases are TGTGCCATCCGGGGTCGGACGGACACCGGGGAGCTGTTTTTT.

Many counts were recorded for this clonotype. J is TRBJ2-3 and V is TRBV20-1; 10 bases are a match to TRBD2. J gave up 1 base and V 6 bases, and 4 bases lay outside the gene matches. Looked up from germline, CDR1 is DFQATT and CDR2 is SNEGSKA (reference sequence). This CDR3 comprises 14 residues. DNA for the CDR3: TGCAGTGCCCACGGGACTAGCGGCACAGATACGCAGTATTTT. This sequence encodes CSAHGTSGTDTQYF.

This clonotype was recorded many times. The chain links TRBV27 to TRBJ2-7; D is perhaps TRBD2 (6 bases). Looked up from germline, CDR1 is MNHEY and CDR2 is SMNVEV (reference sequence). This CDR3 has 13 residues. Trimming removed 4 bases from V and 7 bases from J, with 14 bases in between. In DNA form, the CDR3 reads TGTGCCAGCAGTTGGTCAGGGACTCAGGAGCAGTACTTC. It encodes CASSWSGTQEQYF.

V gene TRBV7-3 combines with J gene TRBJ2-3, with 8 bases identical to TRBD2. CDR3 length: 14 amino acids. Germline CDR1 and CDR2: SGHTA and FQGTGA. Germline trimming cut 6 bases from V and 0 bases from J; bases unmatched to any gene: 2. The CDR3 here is CASSSGASTDTQYF. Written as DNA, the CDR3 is TGTGCCAGCAGTAGCGGGGCTAGCACAGATACGCAGTATTTT.

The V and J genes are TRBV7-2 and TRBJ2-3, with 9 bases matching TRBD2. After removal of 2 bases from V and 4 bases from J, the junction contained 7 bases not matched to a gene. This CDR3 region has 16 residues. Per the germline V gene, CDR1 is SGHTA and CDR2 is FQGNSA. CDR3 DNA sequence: TGTGCCAGCAGCTTAATGGCGGGGGGGGCGGCAGATACGCAGTATTTT. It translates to CASSLMAGGAADTQYF.

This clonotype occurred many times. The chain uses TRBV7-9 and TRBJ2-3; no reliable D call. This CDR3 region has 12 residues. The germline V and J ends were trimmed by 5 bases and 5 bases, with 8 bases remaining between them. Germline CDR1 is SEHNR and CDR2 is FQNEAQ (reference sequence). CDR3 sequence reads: CASSPIQDTQYF. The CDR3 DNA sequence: TGTGCCAGCAGCCCCATTCAAGATACGCAGTATTTT.

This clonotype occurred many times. The CDR3 region is CSARQVGSSGYTF. CDR3 nucleotide sequence: TGCAGTGCTAGACAGGTGGGCTCCTCTGGCTACACCTTC. The rearrangement joins TRBV20-1 to TRBJ1-2; D is unresolved. There are 13 residues in the CDR3. Germline V gives CDR1 DFQATT, CDR2 SNEGSKA (reference sequence). Trimming pared 2 bases from V and 7 bases from J, leaving 14 bases between.

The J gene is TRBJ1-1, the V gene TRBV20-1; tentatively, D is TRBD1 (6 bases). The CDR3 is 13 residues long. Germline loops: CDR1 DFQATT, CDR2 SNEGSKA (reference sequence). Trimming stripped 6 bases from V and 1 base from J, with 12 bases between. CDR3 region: CSARTDPNTEAFF. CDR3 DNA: TGCAGTGCCCGGACAGACCCGAACACTGAAGCTTTCTTT.

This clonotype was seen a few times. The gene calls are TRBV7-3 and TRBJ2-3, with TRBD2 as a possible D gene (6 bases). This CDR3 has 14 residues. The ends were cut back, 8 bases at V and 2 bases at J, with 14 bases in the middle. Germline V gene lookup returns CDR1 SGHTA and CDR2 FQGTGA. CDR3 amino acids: CASSGAGFTDTQYF. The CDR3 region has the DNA TGTGCCAGCTCTGGGGCGGGGTTCACAGATACGCAGTATTTT.

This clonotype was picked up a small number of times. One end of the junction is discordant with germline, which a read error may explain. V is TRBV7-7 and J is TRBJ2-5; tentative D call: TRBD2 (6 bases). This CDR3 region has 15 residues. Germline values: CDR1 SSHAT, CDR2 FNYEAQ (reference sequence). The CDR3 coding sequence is TGTGCTAGCAGCCCGACTAGTCCGGGGTCAGAGACCCAGTACTTC. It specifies CASSPTSPGSETQYF.

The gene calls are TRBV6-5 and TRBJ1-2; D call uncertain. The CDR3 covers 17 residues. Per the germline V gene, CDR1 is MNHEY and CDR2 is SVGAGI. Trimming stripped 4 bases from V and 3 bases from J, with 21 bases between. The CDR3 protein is CASSSLLAGLLYYGYTF. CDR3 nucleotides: TGTGCCAGCAGTTCCCTCCTGGCAGGTCTCCTCTACTATGGCTACACCTTC.

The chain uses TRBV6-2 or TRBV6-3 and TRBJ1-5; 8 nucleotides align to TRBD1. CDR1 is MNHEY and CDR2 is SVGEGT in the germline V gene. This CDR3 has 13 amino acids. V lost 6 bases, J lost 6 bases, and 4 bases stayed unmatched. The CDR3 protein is CASSRDRGQPQHF. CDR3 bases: TGTGCCAGCAGCCGAGACAGGGGTCAGCCCCAGCATTTT.

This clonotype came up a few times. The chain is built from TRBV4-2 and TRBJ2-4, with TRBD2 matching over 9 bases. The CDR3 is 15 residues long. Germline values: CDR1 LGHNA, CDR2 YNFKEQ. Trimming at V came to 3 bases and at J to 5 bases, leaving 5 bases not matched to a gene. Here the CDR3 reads CASSHTGLAENIQYF. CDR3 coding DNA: TGTGCCAGCAGCCACACGGGACTAGCAGAAAACATTCAGTACTTC.

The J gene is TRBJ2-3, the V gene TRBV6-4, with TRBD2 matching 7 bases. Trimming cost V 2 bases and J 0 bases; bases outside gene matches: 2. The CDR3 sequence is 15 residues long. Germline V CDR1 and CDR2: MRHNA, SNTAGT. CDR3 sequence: CASSDRGVSTDTQYF. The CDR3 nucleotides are TGTGCCAGCAGTGACCGGGGGGTTAGCACAGATACGCAGTATTTT.

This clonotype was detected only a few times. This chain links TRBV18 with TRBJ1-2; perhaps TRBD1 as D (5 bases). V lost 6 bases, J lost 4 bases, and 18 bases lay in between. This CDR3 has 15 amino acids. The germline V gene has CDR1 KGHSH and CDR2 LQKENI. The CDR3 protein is CASSRSRDGSYGYTF. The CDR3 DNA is TGTGCCAGCTCCCGGTCCCGGGACGGATCCTATGGCTACACCTTC.

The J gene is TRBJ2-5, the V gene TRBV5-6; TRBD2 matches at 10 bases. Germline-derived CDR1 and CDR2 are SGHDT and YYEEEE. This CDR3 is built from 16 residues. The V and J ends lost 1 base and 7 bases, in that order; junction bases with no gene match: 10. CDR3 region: CASSLFSGRPRGTQYF. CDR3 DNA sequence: TGTGCCAGCAGCTTGTTTAGCGGGAGGCCTCGGGGGACCCAGTACTTC.

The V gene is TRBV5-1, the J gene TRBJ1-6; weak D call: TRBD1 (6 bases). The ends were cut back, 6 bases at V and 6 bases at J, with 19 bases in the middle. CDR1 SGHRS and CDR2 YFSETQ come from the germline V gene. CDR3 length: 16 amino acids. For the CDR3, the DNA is TGCGCCAGCACCCCCGATGTAGGGGGAAGTAATTCACCCCTCCACTTT. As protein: CASTPDVGGSNSPLHF.